This paragraph covers one TCR beta chain sequence. Its antigen target is currently unknown. No per-base quality is available; no much larger clone lies one base away. Germline trimming amounts to 4 bases on V and 0 bases on J, with 11 as the count of junction bases outside the gene matches. Measured from the cysteine to the phenylalanine, the CDR3 is 19 residues long. Here the CDR3 DNA is all that survives: 57 bases in frame from base 1. From a lookup of the germline V gene, CDR1 and CDR2 are SGHRS and YFSETQ. In the paper's terms, the treatment or condition label means: allogeneic hematopoietic cell transplantation with graft depleted of TCRalphabeta T cells and CD19 B cells. TCRalphabeta/CD19-depleted allogeneic hematopoietic cell grafts were given to the transplant recipients, all of whom were children. Receptors were amplified or captured by PCR. Instrument on record: Illumina HiSeq 2500. TCR library preparation used molecular barcoding, with unique molecular identifiers applied to normalize quantification of the TCRbeta repertoire. TCRdb redid the processing of the public reads, applying fastp at Q25 and MiXCR, and retained in-frame beta chains. Every entry covers one CDR3 protein and lists the most common genes and DNA from its rows. This sample gives a few hundred thousand distinct CDR3 sequences in total; approximately 23% of them show up just once. About a tenth of the sample goes to the ten largest clones.

This sample is drawn from a study of T-cell reconstitution after alpha-beta-depleted transplantation in children (dated by TCRdb to 2015 to 2016). Study-level background: T-cell immune reconstitution after TCRalphabeta/CD19-depleted allogeneic hematopoietic cell transplantation in children was quantitatively tracked in the study by means of TCR repertoire profiling. What the research found in general, with its limitations: The apparently early alphabetaT-cell count recovery about two months after transplant was reportedly dependent on only several hundred rapidly expanded clones derived from non-depleted graft cells. Over the following months the frequencies of hyperexpanded clones went down, and after one year T-cell counts and TCRbeta diversity were mostly credited to newly produced T cells. In some patients, high TCRbeta diversity at day 60 was attributed to recipient T cells and intrathymic progenitors that had survived conditioning.

Sample: PBMCs, mostly from graft donor cells, taken 180 days after TCRalphabeta/CD19-depleted stem cell transplant. This clonotype was obtained from a male patient between 5 and 17 years old who had a stem cell transplant for acute lymphoblastic leukemia, so the T cells may come from the graft donor. The chain was built from TRBV5-1 and TRBJ1-3; 12 central bases correspond to TRBD1. In nucleotides, the sequence is TGCGCCAGCAGCCGTGGACCGGGACAGGGGGCAAGCTCTGGAAACACCATATATTTT. Its product reads: CASSRGPGQGASSGNTIYF.